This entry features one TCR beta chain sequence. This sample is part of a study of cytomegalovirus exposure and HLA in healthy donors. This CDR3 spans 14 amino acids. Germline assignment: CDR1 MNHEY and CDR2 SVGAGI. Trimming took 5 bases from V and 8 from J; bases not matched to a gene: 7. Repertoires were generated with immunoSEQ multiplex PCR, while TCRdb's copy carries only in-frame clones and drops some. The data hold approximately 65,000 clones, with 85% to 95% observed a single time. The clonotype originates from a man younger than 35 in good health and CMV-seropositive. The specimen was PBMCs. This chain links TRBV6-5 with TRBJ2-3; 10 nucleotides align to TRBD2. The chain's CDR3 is CASSEGPSGSTQYF. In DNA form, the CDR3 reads TGTGCCAGCAGTGAAGGGCCTAGCGGGAGTACGCAGTATTTT.